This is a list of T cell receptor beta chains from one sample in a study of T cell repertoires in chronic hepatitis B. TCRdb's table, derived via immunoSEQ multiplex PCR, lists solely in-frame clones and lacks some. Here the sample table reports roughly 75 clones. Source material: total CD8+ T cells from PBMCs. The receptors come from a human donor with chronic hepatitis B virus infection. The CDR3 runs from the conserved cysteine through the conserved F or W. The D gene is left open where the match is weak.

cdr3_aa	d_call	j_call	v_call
CASSDGTSTDTQYF	.	TRBJ2-3	TRBV6-4
CASSLAPSSYNEQFF	.	TRBJ2-1	TRBV27
CASSFLGGNTEAFF	.	TRBJ1-1	TRBV5-5
CSVARDSSYEQYF	TRBD1	TRBJ2-7	TRBV29-1
CASSDLYEQYF	.	TRBJ2-7	TRBV11-2
CASSLGSGGLYTEAFF	.	TRBJ1-1	TRBV5-1
CASNGVRKTYGYTF	.	TRBJ1-2	TRBV5-2
CATNAGVFSTDTQYF	.	TRBJ2-3	TRBV28
CASSGQGQDYSYEQYF	TRBD1	TRBJ2-7	TRBV5-4
CASSSSRENYEQFF	TRBD2	TRBJ2-1	TRBV19
CSVGFFRTSGRNEQFF	TRBD2	TRBJ2-1	TRBV29-1
CASSLRPGGRFTDTQYF	TRBD2	TRBJ2-3	TRBV27
CASSQPGQGLRSPLHF	TRBD1	TRBJ1-6	TRBV4-1
CATSRDLRFEQYF	.	TRBJ2-7	TRBV15
CASTGTSGRSEYNEQFF	TRBD2	TRBJ2-1	TRBV27
CASSQRLQQGRPYEQYF	.	TRBJ2-7	TRBV4-1
CASSEDRGGSGELFF	.	TRBJ2-2	TRBV6-1
CASSLGQGRQETQYF	TRBD1	TRBJ2-5	TRBV19
CASSDGTSTDTQYF	TRBD2	TRBJ2-3	TRBV6-4
CASSLAGFRADTQYF	.	TRBJ2-3	TRBV7-2
CASSVGGTASGANVLTF	.	TRBJ2-6	TRBV9
CTSSRANVLTF	.	TRBJ2-6	TRBV1
CATSREGGSAEAFF	.	TRBJ1-1	TRBV15
CASSQVTYTEAFF	.	TRBJ1-1	TRBV4-1
CASSDSDGNTEAFF	.	TRBJ1-1	TRBV25-1
CASSWSSYEQYF	.	TRBJ2-7	TRBV11-2
CASSLAGGDWGNQPQHF	TRBD1	TRBJ1-5	TRBV11-2
CASRSTGTDPYEQYF	.	TRBJ2-7	TRBV12-2